This T cell receptor (beta chain) is from a study of blood T cell repertoires in COVID-19 (dated by TCRdb to the early 2020s). General notes on the study: Samples from collaborators originated in the United States, Italy and Spain and spanned both the acute and convalescent phases of COVID-19. The prospective study material was composed of cDNA or gDNA derived from T cells, B-cell-depleted T cells, or PBMCs. Subjects who had been exposed to COVID-19, were actively infected with it, or had recovered from it provided the deeply sampled blood TCRbeta repertoires that made up the dataset. The repertoires were released in a freely available public database intended as a resource for research on the immune response to SARS-CoV-2. The samples were drawn from two sources: the first 160 participants of the ongoing ImmuneRACE study, and fewer than 1,500 subjects contributed by 6 global collaborators. The sample metadata nearly always contained a de-identified subject ID, COVID-19 status, age in years and sex. Where HLA class I and class II types were available, the types were taken from metadata supplied by the sample provider, not from assay-based typing. Points the paper makes about the study in general: Clinical and demographic metadata were provided uncurated, with the amount varying by source and participant.

TCRbeta CDR3 regions were amplified from genomic DNA by means of the immunoSEQ Assay, a bias-controlled multiplex PCR. Regarding the original processing steps: Nucleated cell counts per sample were estimated from amplification of reference gene primers within the assay. Sequence reads were collapsed and filtered to measure the absolute abundance of every unique TCRbeta CDR3 rearrangement. For each sample, productive Simpson clonality was calculated by taking the square root of Simpson's diversity index across productive rearrangements. Sourced from immuneACCESS, this table was stored by TCRdb with only in-frame sequences that have V and J called. A share of the clones is absent; for the studies checked, an unresolved V gene accounts for under half, and the remainder has no known explanation. V and J calls and clone size are copied from that table; D and trimming were computed from the DNA. The sample table records 110,000 or so clones; 80% to 90% of these occur just once. Together, the top ten hold approximately 4.5% of the sample.

Whole blood was collected in K2EDTA tubes by collaborating institutions according to the institutions' own protocols. For TCRbeta analysis, collaborators shipped samples as frozen whole blood, isolated PBMCs, or DNA extracted from either of those sample types. Details on this clone: Its specific antigen is unknown. No clone much larger than this one lies a single base away; base qualities are absent.

The CDR3 starts with the cysteine, ends with the phenylalanine, and has 16 residues. The sequence is cut down to CDR3 DNA, 48 bases in frame from base 1. Based on the germline V gene (reference sequence), the CDR1 and CDR2 sequences are SEHNR and FQNEAQ. Trimming removed 4 bases from V and 3 bases from J, leaving 19 bases between the germline ends. This TCR derives from a woman in her fifties or sixties with acute or convalescent COVID-19. The sequence is built from TRBV7-9 and TRBJ2-7; TRBD1 is a weak D gene call, 6 bases matching. The sample taken for sequencing was peripheral blood. For the CDR3, the sequence is CASSSHQSKGVYEQYF. The sequenced DNA is TGTGCCAGCAGCTCCCATCAATCCAAGGGGGTCTACGAGCAGTACTTC.